A single count supports the clone carrying this T cell receptor beta chain. Antigen specificity is unknown. This sample was taken from a study of cytomegalovirus exposure and HLA in healthy donors. Broader study findings: A later analysis linked a missense DCLRE1C variant to TCR beta V- and J-gene trimming. Previous analysis showed most TCR beta V segments were productive about 87% or about 30% of the time.

Though probably carrying unrecorded immune exposures, donors were nominally healthy at sampling. A multiplex PCR was run with 60 Vbeta primers and 13 Jbeta primers. Clones were sequenced by immunoSEQ multiplex PCR, and TCRdb holds only the in-frame ones, with some missing. The sample holds over 150,000 clones, approximately 80% seen once. Per the germline V gene, CDR1 is SEHNR and CDR2 is FQNEAQ (reference sequence). This CDR3 contains 12 residues. V was pared by 5 bases and J by 6 bases, with 3 bases of the junction left unmatched. The chain couples TRBV7-9 to TRBJ2-7; 8 bases are shared with TRBD1. This receptor was identified in a man in his late teens or twenties in good health and CMV-seronegative. Material for sequencing was PBMCs. CDR3 region: CASSRTGLEQYF. CDR3 in DNA: TGTGCCAGCAGCAGGACAGGGCTCGAGCAGTACTTC.